The 32 T cell receptor beta chains given below trace back to one sample, sequenced in a study of blood T cells in healthy people across ages. Combining a sample-barcoded 5' primer with a J-beta primer mix, a second PCR ran for roughly 6 to 12 cycles. TCRdb ran MiXCR on the 5' RACE reads and lists one entry per CDR3 protein. The profile shows more than 1.4 million distinct CDR3 sequences, 42% of them singletons. The sequencing input was blood. The origin of the receptors is a woman aged 18-30 years in good health.

The chain combines TRBV7-3 with TRBJ2-1, with 10 bases lining up with TRBD2. In germline, CDR1 is SGHTA, CDR2 FQGTGA. The CDR3 has 16 residues. J gave up 3 bases and V 3 bases, and 5 bases lay outside the gene matches. Here the CDR3 reads CASSFIPSGGYNEQFF. CDR3 sequence (DNA): TGTGCCAGCAGCTTTATCCCTAGCGGGGGCTACAATGAGCAGTTCTTC. The full variable domain, its missing parts supplied by reference TRBV7-3 and TRBJ2-1, is GAGVSQTPSNKVTEKGKYVELRCDPISGHTALYWYRQSLGQGPEFLIYFQGTGAADDSGLPNDRFFAVRPEGSVSTLKIQRTERGDSAVYLCASSFIPSGGYNEQFFGPGTRLTVL.

The chain has TRBV20-1 and TRBJ2-4; 8 bases align to TRBD2. Looked up from germline, CDR1 is DFQATT and CDR2 is SNEGSKA (reference sequence). Trimming cost V 4 bases and J 3 bases; bases outside gene matches: 17. This CDR3 is built from 18 residues. The CDR3 protein is CSAKEAGATPRSKNIQYF. For the CDR3, the DNA is TGCAGTGCTAAAGAAGCGGGGGCCACGCCTAGGAGCAAAAACATTCAGTACTTC.

This chain links TRBV12-3 or TRBV12-4 with TRBJ2-7, with D hard to call. The V and J ends lost 3 bases and 6 bases respectively, with 9 bases between them. CDR3 length equals 12 residues. The CDR3 DNA sequence: TGTGCCAGCAGTTTTTCCGTCGGCGAGCAGTACTTC. It codes for CASSFSVGEQYF.

This clonotype was picked up a small number of times. The CDR3 loop is CASSPPRLAGSLNEQFF. The CDR3 DNA is TGTGCCAGCTCACCACCCCGACTAGCGGGGAGCCTTAATGAGCAGTTCTTC. The rearrangement uses TRBV18 and TRBJ2-1; 11 bases align to TRBD2. The CDR3 loop spans 17 amino acids. Germline CDR1 KGHSH, CDR2 LQKENI. The junction had 8 bases not matched to a gene; V was cut back by 0 bases and J by 7 bases.

The chain carries TRBV5-1 and TRBJ2-7; the match to TRBD2 covers 8 bases. The J call is doubtful: the DNA matches TRBJ2-5 better. CDR3 length: 15 amino acids. Germline V gene lookup returns CDR1 SGHRS and CDR2 YFSETQ. The CDR3 loop reads CASSLVGTSTETQYF. In nucleotides, the CDR3 is TGCGCCAGCAGCTTGGTTGGGACTAGTACGGAGACCCAGTACTTC.

This clonotype was recorded a few times. The rearrangement uses TRBV4-2 and TRBJ1-6; D call uncertain. Looked up from germline, CDR1 is LGHNA and CDR2 is YNFKEQ. The length of the CDR3 is 16 residues. Trimming stripped 3 bases from V and 6 bases from J, with 15 bases between. The CDR3 DNA is TGTGCCAGCAGCCATCGAGGAGAGGATTTTAATTCACCCCTCCACTTT. It translates to CASSHRGEDFNSPLHF.

The chain is built from TRBV29-1 and TRBJ2-3; 10 bases are shared with TRBD2. V trimming: 3 bases; J trimming: 9 bases; junction bases outside the gene matches: 9. CDR3 size: 14 residues. Germline V gene data show CDR1 as SQVTM and CDR2 as ANQGSEA. The CDR3 here is CSVDLAGDQRTQYF. The CDR3 nucleotides read TGCAGCGTTGACCTAGCGGGGGATCAGAGAACGCAGTATTTT.

There are a few counts of this clonotype. The chain couples TRBV7-2 to TRBJ2-3; tentative D call: TRBD2 (5 bases). V was cut by 4 bases and J by 4 bases, with 9 bases left in between. Germline CDR1 reads SGHTA; CDR2 reads FQGNSA. There are 13 residues in the CDR3. This CDR3 is CASSCGYADTQYF. Here the CDR3 DNA reads TGTGCCAGCAGCTGCGGGTATGCAGATACGCAGTATTTT.

The J gene is TRBJ1-2, the V gene TRBV4-2; 9 bases are shared with TRBD1. In germline, CDR1 is LGHNA, CDR2 YNFKEQ. Trimming removed 0 bases from V and 1 base from J; junction bases left unmatched: 6. The CDR3 has 17 residues. CDR3 protein: CASSQDWTGAINYGYTF. CDR3 DNA: TGTGCCAGCAGCCAAGATTGGACAGGGGCGATTAACTATGGCTACACCTTC.

The V and J genes are TRBV4-1 and TRBJ1-2; D is perhaps TRBD1 (6 bases). The ends were cut back, 2 bases at V and 3 bases at J, with 10 bases in the middle. The germline gives CDR1 MGHRA, CDR2 YSYEKL. The CDR3 totals 14 residues. This CDR3 reads CASSQQGMDYGYTF. The DNA for the CDR3 is TGCGCCAGCAGCCAACAGGGGATGGACTATGGCTACACCTTC.

This clonotype was detected only a few times. This rearrangement joins TRBV7-9 to TRBJ2-5, with 10 bases identical to TRBD2. V dropped 4 bases and J dropped 5; count of bases not matched to a gene: 4. In germline, CDR1 is SEHNR, CDR2 FQNEAQ (reference sequence). The CDR3 is 14 amino acids. CDR3 in DNA: TGTGCCAGCAGCTCCCTAGCGGGAGCGGAGACCCAGTACTTC. Translated, it gives CASSSLAGAETQYF.

This clonotype has more than one count but fewer than ten. CDR3 sequence reads: CASSQAGTALDGYTF. CDR3 bases: TGTGCCAGCAGCCAAGCTGGGACAGCCCTTGATGGCTACACCTTC. The chain links TRBV3-1 to TRBJ1-2, with 7 bases that match TRBD1. The CDR3 sequence is 15 residues long. With V trimmed by 1 base and J by 6 bases, 8 bases remained unmatched. Looked up from germline, CDR1 is LGHDT and CDR2 is YNNKEL (reference sequence).

This clonotype was counted once. One end of the junction fails to match germline, which may point to a read error. The CDR3 region is CASSLAGGSGERYF. The CDR3 DNA follows: TGTGCCAGCAGCTTAGCGGGAGGGTCGGGCGAGCGGTACTTC. V usage is TRBV6-5 and J usage is TRBJ2-7; 11 nucleotides match TRBD2. The length of the CDR3 is 14 residues. Germline-derived CDR1 and CDR2 are MNHEY and SVGAGI.

With respect to this clonotype: Given a much more abundant clone one base away, this may be a read error. The chain joins TRBV11-2 to TRBJ2-3, with no clear D. The CDR3 is made up of 12 amino acids. Germline V gives CDR1 SGHAT, CDR2 FQNNGV. Deletions cut 4 bases from V and 2 bases from J, with 4 bases between. The CDR3 DNA is TGTGCCAGCAGCTGGTTCACAGATACGCAGTATTTT. This codes for CASSWFTDTQYF. The full variable domain, in which reference TRBV11-2 and TRBJ2-3 provide the parts outside the CDR3, is EAGVAQSPRYKIIEKRQSVAFWCNPISGHATLYWYQQILGQGPKLLIQFQNNGVVDDSQLPKDRFSAERLKGVDSTLKIQPAKLEDSAVYLCASSWFTDTQYFGPGTRLTVL.

This chain links TRBV2 with TRBJ2-5; 10 nucleotides agree with TRBD1. V lost 4 bases, J lost 11 bases, and 16 bases stayed unmatched. The CDR3 sequence is 16 residues long. The germline V gene has CDR1 SNHLY and CDR2 FYNNEI. DNA for the CDR3: TGTGCCAGCAGTGTACGACAGGGGGCAAGCTACAATGAGCAGTACTTC. This translates into CASSVRQGASYNEQYF.

The V and J genes are TRBV12-3 or TRBV12-4 and TRBJ2-1, with 12 bases identical to TRBD2. There are 16 residues in the CDR3. Germline trimming cut 6 bases from V and 2 bases from J; bases unmatched to any gene: 5. DNA of the CDR3: TGTGCCAGCAGGCAGACTAGCGGGGGTACCTACAATGAGCAGTTCTTC. Amino acid sequence: CASRQTSGGTYNEQFF.

V usage is TRBV10-1 and J usage is TRBJ1-1; a possible D gene is TRBD1 (5 bases). V lost 2 bases and J 3 bases, leaving 10 bases between the germline ends. The CDR3 contains 14 residues. CDR1 and CDR2 from the germline V gene are WNHNN and SYGVQD (reference sequence). The DNA of the CDR3 is TGCGCCAGCAGTGAGAATTGGGGGGACACTGAAGCTTTCTTT. The encoded protein is CASSENWGDTEAFF.

The V and J genes are TRBV29-1 and TRBJ2-1, with TRBD2 identical over 7 bases. V lost 3 bases, J lost 2 bases, and 10 bases stayed unmatched. CDR3 length equals 16 residues. In germline, CDR1 is SQVTM, CDR2 ANQGSEA. This CDR3 reads CSVEPFGLGTYNEQFF. CDR3 bases: TGCAGCGTTGAGCCATTCGGACTAGGGACCTACAATGAGCAGTTCTTC.

For this clonotype: At one end, the junction sequence differs from germline, possibly due to a read error. V and J are TRBV13 and TRBJ2-4; 7 bases are a match to TRBD2. CDR3 length: 14 residues. Per germline, CDR1 PRHDT and CDR2 FYEKMQ (reference sequence). The CDR3 region is CASRLAGSKNIQYF. For the CDR3, the DNA is TGTGCCAGCAGGTTAGCGGGCTCAAAAAACATTCAGTACTTC.

The rearrangement uses TRBV3-1 and TRBJ2-2; weak D call: TRBD1 (6 bases). The CDR3 spans 17 residues. Germline V CDR1 and CDR2: LGHDT, YNNKEL (reference sequence). Trimming left V 2 bases short and J 6 bases short, with 19 bases between. The CDR3 is CASSQPIQGFRAGELFF. The CDR3, as DNA: TGTGCCAGCAGCCAACCTATCCAGGGGTTTAGGGCCGGGGAGCTGTTTTTT.

This clonotype was observed a few times. The chain joins TRBV4-1 to TRBJ1-5; D is unclear. This CDR3 comprises 17 residues. V lost 0 bases and J 0 bases, leaving 12 bases between the germline ends. The germline CDR1 and CDR2 sequences are MGHRA and YSYEKL. The CDR3 spells CASSQDESFYSNQPQHF. CDR3 nucleotides: TGCGCCAGCAGCCAAGATGAGTCCTTTTATAGCAATCAGCCCCAGCATTTT.

The CDR3 protein is CSARAGTLSYEQYF. CDR3 coding DNA: TGCAGTGCTAGGGCGGGCACCCTCTCCTACGAGCAGTACTTC. The V gene is TRBV20-1, the J gene TRBJ2-7; possible D gene TRBD2, 5 bases. Germline V gene data show CDR1 as DFQATT and CDR2 as SNEGSKA (reference sequence). This CDR3 spans 14 amino acids. V was cut by 3 bases and J by 0 bases, with 12 bases left in between.

In DNA, the CDR3 is TGTGCCAGCAGCTTAGGGCGGGTTAGCGGGAGTGGTTTTCGCAATGAGCAGTTCTTC. It translates to CASSLGRVSGSGFRNEQFF. The chain couples TRBV7-2 to TRBJ2-1; 9 positions match TRBD2. Germline CDR1 SGHTA, CDR2 FQGNSA. The CDR3 contains 19 residues. J lost 6 bases, V lost 1 base, and 16 bases had no gene match.

This chain links TRBV10-3 with TRBJ2-1, with 11 bases identical to TRBD1. This CDR3 has 18 amino acids. The trim removed 5 bases at V and 6 bases at J, leaving 15 bases unmatched. CDR1 ENHRY and CDR2 SYGVKD come from the germline V gene. The CDR3 nucleotides read TGTGCCATCAGTCGAACCGGGACAGGGGGTGTTGGTTTCAATGAGCAGTTCTTC. Its translation is CAISRTGTGGVGFNEQFF.

The V call is TRBV6-5, the J call TRBJ2-3, with D possibly matching TRBD2 (6 bases). Germline-derived CDR1 and CDR2 are MNHEY and SVGAGI. This CDR3 contains 14 residues. V dropped 8 bases and J dropped 3 bases, with 15 bases sitting between them. CDR3 sequence: CASESSGGTDTQYF. The CDR3 DNA sequence: TGTGCCAGCGAGTCTTCCGGGGGAACAGATACGCAGTATTTT.

The chain carries TRBV28 and TRBJ2-3, with D possibly being TRBD1 or TRBD2 (5 bases each). V was trimmed by 7 bases and J by 2 bases, leaving 16 bases between them. The germline gives CDR1 MDHEN, CDR2 SYDVKM. This CDR3 has 15 amino acids. The CDR3 DNA follows: TGTGCCAGCACCCAACGGGGCAGGGACACAGATACGCAGTATTTT. It codes for CASTQRGRDTDTQYF.

The chain recombines TRBV6-1 with TRBJ1-2; 9 nucleotides agree with TRBD1. CDR1 and CDR2 from the germline V gene are MNHNS and SASEGT. Trimming cost V 0 bases and J 7 bases; bases outside gene matches: 9. The CDR3 length is 16 residues. DNA for the CDR3: TGTGCCAGCAGTGAAGCGCCGGGACAGGGTTTCGGTGGCTACACCTTC. Translated: CASSEAPGQGFGGYTF.

The table lists this clonotype with a few counts. The chain employs TRBV20-1 and TRBJ2-7, with D hard to call. CDR3 length equals 13 residues. Germline-derived CDR1 and CDR2 are DFQATT and SNEGSKA (reference sequence). The germline V and J ends were trimmed by 5 bases and 2 bases, with 13 bases remaining between them. The CDR3 nucleotides read TGCAGTGCTCCGCGGACGGAGACCTACGAGCAGTACTTC. Translated, it gives CSAPRTETYEQYF.

The chain carries TRBV15 and TRBJ2-3, with TRBD2 matching 10 bases. Germline values: CDR1 LNHNV, CDR2 YYDKDF (reference sequence). The CDR3 consists of 15 residues. The J segment lost 4 bases and the V segment lost 6 bases, leaving 7 bases of the junction unmatched. The DNA of the CDR3 is TGTGCCACCAGGGAGAGCGGGAGGGGTTCAGATACGCAGTATTTT. As protein: CATRESGRGSDTQYF.

V usage is TRBV2 and J usage is TRBJ1-5; D is unclear. V lost 2 bases, J lost 10 bases, and 18 bases lay in between. The CDR3 has 15 residues. Germline CDR1 is SNHLY and CDR2 is FYNNEI. The CDR3 loop is CASSEQGYPSHPQHF. CDR3 DNA: TGTGCCAGCAGTGAACAAGGGTACCCTTCCCATCCCCAGCATTTT.

The rearrangement joins TRBV28 to TRBJ2-5; possibly TRBD2 for D (6 bases). Germline V gene lookup returns CDR1 MDHEN and CDR2 SYDVKM. V lost 7 bases and J lost 2, with 8 bases in between. The length of the CDR3 is 12 residues. CDR3 coding DNA: TGTGCCAGCAATGCGGGGCAAGAGACCCAGTACTTC. It yields the protein CASNAGQETQYF.

The genes are TRBV27 and TRBJ2-7; perhaps TRBD2 as D (5 bases). The J call is in doubt because the DNA end fits TRBJ2-4 better. The CDR3 has 14 residues. Germline loops: CDR1 MNHEY, CDR2 SMNVEV (reference sequence). The CDR3, as DNA: TGTGCCAGCAGTTTGGACTTAACCAAAGCCATTCAGTACTTC. Translated: CASSLDLTKAIQYF.